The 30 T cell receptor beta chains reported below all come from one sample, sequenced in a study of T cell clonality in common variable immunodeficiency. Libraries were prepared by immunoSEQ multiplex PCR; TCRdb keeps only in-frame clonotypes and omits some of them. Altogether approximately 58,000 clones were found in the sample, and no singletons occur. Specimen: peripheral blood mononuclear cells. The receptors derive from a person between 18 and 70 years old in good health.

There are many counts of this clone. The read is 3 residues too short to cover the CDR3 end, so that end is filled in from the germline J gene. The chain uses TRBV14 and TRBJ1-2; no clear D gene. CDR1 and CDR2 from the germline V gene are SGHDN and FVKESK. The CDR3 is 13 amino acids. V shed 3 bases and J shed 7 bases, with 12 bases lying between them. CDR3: CASSQSGLGGYTF. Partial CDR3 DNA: TGTGCCAGCAGCCAGTCGGGGTTGGGTGGC.

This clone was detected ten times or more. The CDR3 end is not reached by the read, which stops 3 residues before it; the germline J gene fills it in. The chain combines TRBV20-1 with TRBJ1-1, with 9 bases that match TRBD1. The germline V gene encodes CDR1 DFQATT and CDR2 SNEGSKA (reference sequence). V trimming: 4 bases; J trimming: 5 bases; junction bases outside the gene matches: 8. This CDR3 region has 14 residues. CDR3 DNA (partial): TGCAGTGCTATTAGGGACAGGGCCAGGACTGAA. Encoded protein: CSAIRDRARTE. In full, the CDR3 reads CSAIRDRARTEAFF.

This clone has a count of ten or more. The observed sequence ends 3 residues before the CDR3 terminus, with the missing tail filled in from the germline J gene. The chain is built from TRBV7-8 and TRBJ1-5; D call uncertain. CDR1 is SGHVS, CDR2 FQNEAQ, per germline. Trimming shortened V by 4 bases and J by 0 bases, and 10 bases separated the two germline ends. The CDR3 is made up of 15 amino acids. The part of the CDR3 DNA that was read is TGTGCCAGCAGCTCTTACAGAGATAGCAATCAGCCC. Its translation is CASSSYRDSNQP. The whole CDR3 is CASSSYRDSNQPQHF.

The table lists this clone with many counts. The chain's CDR3 is CATSRDDGQGNEKLFF. The CDR3 bases that were read are TGTGCCACCAGCAGAGATGATGGACAGGGGAACGAAAAA. J is TRBJ1-4 and V is TRBV15; 9 bases match TRBD1. The sequence runs out 3 residues before the end of the CDR3; the remainder is reconstructed from the germline J gene. Germline values: CDR1 LNHNV, CDR2 YYDKDF (reference sequence). The length of the CDR3 is 16 residues. J was trimmed by 8 bases and V by 0 bases; bases with no gene match: 7.

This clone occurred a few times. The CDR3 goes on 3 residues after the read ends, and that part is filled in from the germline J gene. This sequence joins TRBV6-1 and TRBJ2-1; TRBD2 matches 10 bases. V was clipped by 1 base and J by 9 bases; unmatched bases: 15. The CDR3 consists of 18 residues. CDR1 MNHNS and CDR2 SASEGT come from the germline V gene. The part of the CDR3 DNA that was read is TGTGCCAGCAGTGAAGTTGGGGGTGGAGCGGGAGGGCCTGGTGAG. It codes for CASSEVGGGAGGPGE. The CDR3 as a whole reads CASSEVGGGAGGPGEQFF.

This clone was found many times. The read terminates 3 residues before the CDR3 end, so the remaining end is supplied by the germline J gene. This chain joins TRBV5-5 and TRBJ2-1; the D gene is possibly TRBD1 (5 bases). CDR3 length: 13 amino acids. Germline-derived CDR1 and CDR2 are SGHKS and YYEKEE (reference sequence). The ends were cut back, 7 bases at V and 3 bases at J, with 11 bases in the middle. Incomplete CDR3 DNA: TGTGCCAGCGGTGGGGCCGGCTACAATGAG. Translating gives CASGGAGYNE. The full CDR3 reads CASGGAGYNEQFF.

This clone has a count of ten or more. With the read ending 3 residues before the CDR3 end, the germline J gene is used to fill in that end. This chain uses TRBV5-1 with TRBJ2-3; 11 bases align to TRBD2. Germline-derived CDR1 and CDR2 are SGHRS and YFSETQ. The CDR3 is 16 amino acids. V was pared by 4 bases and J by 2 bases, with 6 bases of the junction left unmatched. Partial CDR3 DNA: TGCGCCAGCAGCCAGGGGACTAGCGGCCCCACAGATACG. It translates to CASSQGTSGPTDT. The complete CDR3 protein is CASSQGTSGPTDTQYF.

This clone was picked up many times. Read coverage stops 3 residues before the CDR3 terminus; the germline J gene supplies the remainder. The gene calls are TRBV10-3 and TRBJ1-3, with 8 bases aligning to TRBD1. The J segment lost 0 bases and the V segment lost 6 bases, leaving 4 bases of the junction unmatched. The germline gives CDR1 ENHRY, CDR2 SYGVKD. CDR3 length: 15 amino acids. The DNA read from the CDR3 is TGTGCCATCAGCAGCGGGACAGGCTCTGGAAACACC. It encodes CAISSGTGSGNT. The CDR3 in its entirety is CAISSGTGSGNTIYF.

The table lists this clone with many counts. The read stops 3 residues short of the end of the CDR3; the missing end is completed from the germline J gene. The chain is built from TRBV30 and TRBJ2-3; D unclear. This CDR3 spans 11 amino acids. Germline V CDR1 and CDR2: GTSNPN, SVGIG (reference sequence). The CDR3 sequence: CAWIRSETQYF. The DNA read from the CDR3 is TGTGCCTGGATAAGGTCCGAGACG.

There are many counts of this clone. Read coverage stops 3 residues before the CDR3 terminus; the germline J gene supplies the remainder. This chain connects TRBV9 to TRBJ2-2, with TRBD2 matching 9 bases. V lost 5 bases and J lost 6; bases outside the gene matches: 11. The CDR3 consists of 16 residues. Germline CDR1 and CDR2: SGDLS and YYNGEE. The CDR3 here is CASSLGSGSLSGELFF. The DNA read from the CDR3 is TGTGCCAGCAGTTTGGGTAGCGGGAGTTTATCCGGGGAG.

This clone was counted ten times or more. CDR3: CASTEPGGNTIYF. Partial CDR3 DNA: TGCGCCAGCACCGAACCCGGGGGAAACACC. J is TRBJ1-3 and V is TRBV5-1, with D hard to call. Coverage ceases 3 residues before the CDR3 finishes, and the germline J gene fills in the end. Germline V CDR1 and CDR2: SGHRS, YFSETQ. The CDR3 contains 13 residues. Trimming pared 6 bases from V and 4 bases from J, leaving 11 bases between.

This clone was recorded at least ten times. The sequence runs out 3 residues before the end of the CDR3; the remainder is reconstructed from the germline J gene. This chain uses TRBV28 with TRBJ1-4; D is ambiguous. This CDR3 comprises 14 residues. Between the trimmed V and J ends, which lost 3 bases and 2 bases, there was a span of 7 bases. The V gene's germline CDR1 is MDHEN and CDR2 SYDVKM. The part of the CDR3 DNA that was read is TGTGCCAGCAGTTTGTTTTCGACTAATGAAAAA. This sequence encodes CASSLFSTNEK. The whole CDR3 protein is CASSLFSTNEKLFF.

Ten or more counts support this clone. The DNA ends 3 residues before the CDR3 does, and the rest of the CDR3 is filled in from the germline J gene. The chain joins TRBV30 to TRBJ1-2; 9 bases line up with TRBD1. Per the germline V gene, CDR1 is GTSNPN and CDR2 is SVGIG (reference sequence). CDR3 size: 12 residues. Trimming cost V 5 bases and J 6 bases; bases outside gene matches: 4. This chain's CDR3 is CAWSGTGNGYTF. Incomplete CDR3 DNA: TGTGCCTGGTCCGGGACAGGGAATGGC.

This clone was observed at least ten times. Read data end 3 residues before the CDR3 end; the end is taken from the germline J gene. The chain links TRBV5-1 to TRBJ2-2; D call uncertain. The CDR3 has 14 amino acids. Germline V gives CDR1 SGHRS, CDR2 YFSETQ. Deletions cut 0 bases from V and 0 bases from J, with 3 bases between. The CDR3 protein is CASSLDTNTGELFF. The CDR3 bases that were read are TGCGCCAGCAGCTTGGATACGAACACCGGGGAG.

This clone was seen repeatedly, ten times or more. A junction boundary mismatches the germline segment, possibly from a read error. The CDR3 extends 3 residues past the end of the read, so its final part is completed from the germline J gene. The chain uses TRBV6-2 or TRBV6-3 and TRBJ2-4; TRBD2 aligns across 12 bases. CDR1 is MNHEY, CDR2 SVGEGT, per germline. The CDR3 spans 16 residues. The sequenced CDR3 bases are TGTGCCAGCAGGATCCTAGCGGGAGGGCCCAAAAACACT. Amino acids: CASRILAGGPKNT. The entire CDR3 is CASRILAGGPKNTQYF.

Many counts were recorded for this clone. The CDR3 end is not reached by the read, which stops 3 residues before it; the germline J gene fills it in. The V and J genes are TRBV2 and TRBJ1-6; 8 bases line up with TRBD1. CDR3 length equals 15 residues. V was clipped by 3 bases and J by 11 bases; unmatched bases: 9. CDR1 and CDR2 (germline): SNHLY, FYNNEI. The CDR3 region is CASSDLGQGVAPLHF. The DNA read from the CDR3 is TGTGCCAGCAGTGACCTCGGACAGGGTGTTGCACCC.

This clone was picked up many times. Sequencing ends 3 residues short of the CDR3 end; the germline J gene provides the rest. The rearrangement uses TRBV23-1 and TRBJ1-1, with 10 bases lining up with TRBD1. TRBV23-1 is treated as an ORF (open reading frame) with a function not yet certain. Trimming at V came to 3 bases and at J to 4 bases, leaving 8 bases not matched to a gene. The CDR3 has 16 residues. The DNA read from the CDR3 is TGCGCCAGCAGTCATGGGACAGGGGAAGATCCCACTGAA. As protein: CASSHGTGEDPTE. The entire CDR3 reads CASSHGTGEDPTEAFF.

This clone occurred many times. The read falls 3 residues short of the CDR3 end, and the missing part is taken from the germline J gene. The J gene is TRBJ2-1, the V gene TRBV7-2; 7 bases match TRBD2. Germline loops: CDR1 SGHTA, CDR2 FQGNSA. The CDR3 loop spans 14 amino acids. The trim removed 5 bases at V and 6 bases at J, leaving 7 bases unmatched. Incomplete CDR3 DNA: TGTGCCAGCAGCCCGATAGGGGAGGGCAATGAG. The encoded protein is CASSPIGEGNE. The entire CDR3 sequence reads CASSPIGEGNEQFF.

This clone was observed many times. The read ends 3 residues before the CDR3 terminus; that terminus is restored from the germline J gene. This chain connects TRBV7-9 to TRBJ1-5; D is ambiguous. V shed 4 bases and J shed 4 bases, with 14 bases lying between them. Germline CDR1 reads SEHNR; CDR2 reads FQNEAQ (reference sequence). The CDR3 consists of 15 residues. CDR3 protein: CASSSADSRNQPQHF. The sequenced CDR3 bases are TGTGCCAGCAGCTCCGCGGACTCACGAAATCAGCCC. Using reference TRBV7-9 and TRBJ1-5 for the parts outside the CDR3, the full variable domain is DTGVSQNPRHKITKRGQNVTFRCDPISEHNRLYWYRQTLGQGPEFLTYFQNEAQLEKSRLLSDRFSAERPKGSFSTLEIQRTEQGDSAMYLCASSSADSRNQPQHFGDGTRLSIL.

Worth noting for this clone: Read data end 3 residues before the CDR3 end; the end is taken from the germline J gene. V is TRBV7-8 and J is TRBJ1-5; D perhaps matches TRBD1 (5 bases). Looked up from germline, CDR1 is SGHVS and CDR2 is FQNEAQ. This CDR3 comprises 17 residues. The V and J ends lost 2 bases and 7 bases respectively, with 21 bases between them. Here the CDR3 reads CASSLRPKGRARQPQHF. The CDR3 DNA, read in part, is TGTGCCAGCAGCTTAAGGCCGAAGGGCAGGGCCCGGCAGCCC.

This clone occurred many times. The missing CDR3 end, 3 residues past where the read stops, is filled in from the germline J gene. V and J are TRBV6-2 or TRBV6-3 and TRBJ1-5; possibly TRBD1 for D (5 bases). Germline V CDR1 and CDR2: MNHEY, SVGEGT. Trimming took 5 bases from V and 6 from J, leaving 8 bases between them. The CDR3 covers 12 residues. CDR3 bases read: TGTGCCAGCAGTCAGGGTTTTCAGCCC. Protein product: CASSQGFQP. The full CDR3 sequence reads CASSQGFQPQHF.

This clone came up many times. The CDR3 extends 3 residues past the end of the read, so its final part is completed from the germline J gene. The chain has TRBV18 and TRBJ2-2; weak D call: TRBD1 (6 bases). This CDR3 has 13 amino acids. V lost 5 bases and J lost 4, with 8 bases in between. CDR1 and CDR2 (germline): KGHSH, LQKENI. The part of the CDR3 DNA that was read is TGTGCCAGCTCATCAGGGGTCACCGGGGAG. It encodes CASSSGVTGE. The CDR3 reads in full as CASSSGVTGELFF.

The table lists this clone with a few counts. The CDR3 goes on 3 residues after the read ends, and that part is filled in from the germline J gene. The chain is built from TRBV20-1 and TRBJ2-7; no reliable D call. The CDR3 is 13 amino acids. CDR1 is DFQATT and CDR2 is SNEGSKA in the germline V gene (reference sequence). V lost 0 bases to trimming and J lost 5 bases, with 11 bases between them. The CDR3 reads CSARDRSLDEQYF. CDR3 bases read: TGCAGTGCTAGAGATCGCAGTCTCGACGAG.

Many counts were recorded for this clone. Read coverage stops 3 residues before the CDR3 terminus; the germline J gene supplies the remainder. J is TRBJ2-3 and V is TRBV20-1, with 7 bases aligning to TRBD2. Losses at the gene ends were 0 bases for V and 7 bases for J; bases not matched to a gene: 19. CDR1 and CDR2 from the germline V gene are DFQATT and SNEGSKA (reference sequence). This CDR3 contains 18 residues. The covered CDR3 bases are TGCAGTGCTAGAGATACCCCCTGGGAGCGGGACGCACGTCATACG. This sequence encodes CSARDTPWERDARHT. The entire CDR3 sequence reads CSARDTPWERDARHTQYF.

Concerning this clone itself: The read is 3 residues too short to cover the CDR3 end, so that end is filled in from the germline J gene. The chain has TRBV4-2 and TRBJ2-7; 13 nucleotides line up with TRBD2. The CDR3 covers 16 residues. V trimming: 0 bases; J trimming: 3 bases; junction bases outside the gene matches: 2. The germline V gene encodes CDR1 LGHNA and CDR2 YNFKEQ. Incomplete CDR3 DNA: TGTGCCAGCAGCCAAGAGGGGACTAGCGGGATCTACGAG. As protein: CASSQEGTSGIYE. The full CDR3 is CASSQEGTSGIYEQYF.

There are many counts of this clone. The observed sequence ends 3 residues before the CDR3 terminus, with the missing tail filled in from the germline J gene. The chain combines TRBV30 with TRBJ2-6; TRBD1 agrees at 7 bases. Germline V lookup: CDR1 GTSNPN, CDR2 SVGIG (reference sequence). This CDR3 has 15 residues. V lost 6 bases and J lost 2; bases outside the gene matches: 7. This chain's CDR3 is CACTRGLTGANVLTF. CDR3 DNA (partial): TGTGCCTGTACGAGGGGGCTGACTGGGGCCAACGTC.

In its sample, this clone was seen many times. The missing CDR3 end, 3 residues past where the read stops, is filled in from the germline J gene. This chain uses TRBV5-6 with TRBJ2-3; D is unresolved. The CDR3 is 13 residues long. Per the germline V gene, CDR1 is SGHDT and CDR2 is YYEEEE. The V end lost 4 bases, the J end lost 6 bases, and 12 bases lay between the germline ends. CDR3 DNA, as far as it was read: TGTGCCAGCAGCGCTCACCAGGCCGATACG. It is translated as CASSAHQADT. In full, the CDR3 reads CASSAHQADTQYF.

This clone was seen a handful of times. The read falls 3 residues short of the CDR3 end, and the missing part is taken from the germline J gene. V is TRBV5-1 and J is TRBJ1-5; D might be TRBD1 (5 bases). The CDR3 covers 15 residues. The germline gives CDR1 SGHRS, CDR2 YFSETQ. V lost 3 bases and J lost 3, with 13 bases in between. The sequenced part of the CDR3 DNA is TGCGCCAGCAGCTGGACGGTAGGGGACAATCAGCCC. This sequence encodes CASSWTVGDNQP. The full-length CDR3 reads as CASSWTVGDNQPQHF.

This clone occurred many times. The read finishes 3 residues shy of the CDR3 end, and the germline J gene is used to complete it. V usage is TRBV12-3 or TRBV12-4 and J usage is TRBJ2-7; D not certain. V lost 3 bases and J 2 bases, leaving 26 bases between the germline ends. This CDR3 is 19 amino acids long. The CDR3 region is CASSFRPYGINLKTYEQYF. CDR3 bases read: TGTGCCAGCAGTTTCAGGCCTTACGGTATCAACCTAAAGACCTACGAG.

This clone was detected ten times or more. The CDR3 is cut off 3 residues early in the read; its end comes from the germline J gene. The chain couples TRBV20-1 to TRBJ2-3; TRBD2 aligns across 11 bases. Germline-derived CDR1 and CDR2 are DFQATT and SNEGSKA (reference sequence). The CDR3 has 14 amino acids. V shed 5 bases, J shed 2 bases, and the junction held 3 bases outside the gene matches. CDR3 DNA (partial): TGCAGTGCTTTACTAGCGGGAGACACAGATACG. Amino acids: CSALLAGDTDT. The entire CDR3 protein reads CSALLAGDTDTQYF.